A selection of T cell receptor beta chains follows, all from one sample in a study of blood T cell repertoires in COVID-19. TCRdb's table, derived via immunoSEQ multiplex PCR, lists solely in-frame clones and lacks some. The profile shows about 230,000 clones, 75% to 90% of them singletons. The sequencing input was peripheral blood. These receptors were taken from a woman in her 70s with active or convalescent COVID-19. Both conserved end residues are part of each CDR3. Fields, in order: CDR3 length, V gene, CDR3 protein.

cdr3_length: 16; v_call: TRBV18; cdr3_aa: CASSPTNTAQGYEQYF
cdr3_length: 20; v_call: TRBV2; cdr3_aa: CASNVPPGQVLAGGYNEQFF
cdr3_length: 14; v_call: TRBV5-1; cdr3_aa: CASSLRSGGETQYF
cdr3_length: 17; v_call: TRBV5-6; cdr3_aa: CASSRPLGQGLAYEQYF
cdr3_length: 17; v_call: TRBV9; cdr3_aa: CASSALPRVGGNTEAFF
cdr3_length: 15; v_call: TRBV6-6; cdr3_aa: CASSPAFGGNQPQHF
cdr3_length: 12; v_call: TRBV7-9; cdr3_aa: CASSPPGFEQYF
cdr3_length: 14; v_call: TRBV5-1; cdr3_aa: CASSQQETTDTQYF
cdr3_length: 15; v_call: TRBV7-9; cdr3_aa: CASSPTGESGNTIYF
cdr3_length: 16; v_call: TRBV27; cdr3_aa: CASSFPRQGVREKLFF
cdr3_length: 17; v_call: TRBV12-5; cdr3_aa: CASGSHPGRGVNEKLFF
cdr3_length: 13; v_call: TRBV29-1; cdr3_aa: CSVGGQGNEKLFF
cdr3_length: 16; v_call: TRBV6-4; cdr3_aa: CASSEASGASGDTQYF
cdr3_length: 12; v_call: TRBV24-1; cdr3_aa: CATSDQQGSTYF
cdr3_length: 15; v_call: TRBV5-4; cdr3_aa: CASSPGPGAGDTQYF
cdr3_length: 15; v_call: TRBV28; cdr3_aa: CASSLDRGWSDTQYF
cdr3_length: 13; v_call: TRBV25-1; cdr3_aa: CASSRKDGNTQYF
cdr3_length: 14; v_call: TRBV9; cdr3_aa: CASSRGQGVNEQYF
cdr3_length: 13; v_call: TRBV12-3/TRBV12-4; cdr3_aa: CASSLNIEGGYTF
cdr3_length: 14; v_call: TRBV9; cdr3_aa: CASSVGSGDQPQHF
cdr3_length: 18; v_call: TRBV27; cdr3_aa: CASSLWGPGAGSNSPLHF
cdr3_length: 12; v_call: TRBV10-2; cdr3_aa: CASGRGANVLTF
cdr3_length: 13; v_call: TRBV30; cdr3_aa: CAYDRQGGETQYF
cdr3_length: 15; v_call: TRBV19; cdr3_aa: CASRAGTGYNQPQHF
cdr3_length: 11; v_call: TRBV30; cdr3_aa: CAWSWGGEQYF
cdr3_length: 11; v_call: TRBV19; cdr3_aa: CASISGYEQYF
cdr3_length: 16; v_call: TRBV5-1; cdr3_aa: CASSPTTSGGGETQYF
cdr3_length: 13; v_call: TRBV28; cdr3_aa: CATRRQGGTEAFF
cdr3_length: 14; v_call: TRBV27; cdr3_aa: CASARGGAEDTQYF
cdr3_length: 13; v_call: TRBV5-1; cdr3_aa: CASSLQGHGELFF
cdr3_length: 15; v_call: TRBV18; cdr3_aa: CASTPGTGFNQPQHF
cdr3_length: 15; v_call: TRBV3-1/TRBV3-2; cdr3_aa: CASSLDTFSGNTIYF
cdr3_length: 14; v_call: TRBV18; cdr3_aa: CASSQDRVTQPQHF